This T cell receptor beta chain was sequenced for a study of blood T cell repertoires in COVID-19 (dated by TCRdb to 2018 to 2020). Context from the whole study: The collaborator samples originated in the United States, Italy and Spain and spanned the acute and convalescent phases of COVID-19. The material from the prospective study consisted of cDNA or gDNA derived from T cells, B-cell-depleted T cells, or PBMCs. Subjects who had been exposed to COVID-19, were actively infected with it, or had recovered from it provided the deeply sampled blood TCRbeta repertoires that made up the dataset. A freely available public database, intended as a resource for researchers studying the immune response to SARS-CoV-2, is where the repertoires were released. The samples were drawn from the first 160 participants of the ongoing ImmuneRACE study and from 1,200 or so subjects provided by 6 global collaborators. The sample metadata nearly always contained a de-identified subject ID, COVID-19 status, age in years and sex. HLA class I and class II types, where available, came from metadata supplied by the sample provider rather than from assay-based typing. The research as a whole found: The amount of clinical and demographic metadata varied by source and participant and was provided uncurated.

TCRbeta CDR3 regions were amplified from genomic DNA by means of the immunoSEQ Assay, a bias-controlled multiplex PCR. The paper's processing steps were these. Nucleated cell counts per sample were estimated from amplification of reference gene primers within the assay. Sequence reads were collapsed and filtered to measure the absolute abundance of every unique TCRbeta CDR3 rearrangement. For each sample, productive Simpson clonality was calculated by taking the square root of Simpson's diversity index across productive rearrangements. TCRdb mirrors the immuneACCESS table, restricted to in-frame sequences. Some clones are absent from its copies; in checked studies, under half trace to an unresolved V gene, and the reason for the others is unknown. The DNA was the basis for D and trimming; V, J and clone size are from that table. The sample table lists 250,000 to 300,000 clones, roughly 88% of them with a count of one. The ten largest clones capture approximately 1.9% of the sample.

Participants in the prospective study were enrolled through a virtual design, were aged 18 to 89 years, and lived in fewer than 30 United States geographic areas. Cohort assignment in the prospective study relied on participant-reported clinical history from a screening survey and a study questionnaire. ImmuneRACE Cohort 3 recovered participants were defined by two consecutive negative NP/OP PCR tests, healthcare professional clearance, or symptom resolution. Mobile phlebotomists in the prospective study collected whole blood, serum and a nasopharyngeal or oropharyngeal swab from every participant. Prospective study participants could optionally give additional blood draws and questionnaires over an approximately two-month period. Before DNA extraction, prospective study blood samples were shipped either frozen or at room temperature. Comment on this clone: The target of this receptor is not known. Base qualities are not at hand, and no much larger clone is one base apart.

According to the germline V gene, CDR1 reads SGHRS and CDR2 reads YFSETQ. The CDR3 spans 14 residues, from the cysteine through the phenylalanine. The only DNA kept is the CDR3, 42 bases in frame from the first base. Relative to germline, V is missing 2 bases and J is missing 6 bases, with 4 bases of the junction outside any gene match. The sequencing input was PBMCs or T cells enriched from blood (not recorded which). Recombination linked TRBV5-1 to TRBJ2-1, with 8 bases aligning to TRBD2. This clonotype originated in a woman aged 50 to 60 who had recovered from COVID-19. The CDR3 reads as follows: CASSLSGRPNEQFF. The DNA reads as follows: TGCGCCAGCAGCTTAAGCGGGAGACCCAATGAGCAGTTCTTC.